Detailed here is one T cell receptor beta chain. As handled by the study authors: Amplification from reference gene primers served as the basis for estimated nucleated cell counts. The data were produced by immunoSEQ multiplex PCR, yet TCRdb's version contains in-frame clones alone and is incomplete. The DNA gave D and trimming, while V, J and clone size come from that table. This table holds some 97,000 clones, approximately 84% found once. The sample is drawn from a study of blood T cell repertoires in COVID-19. Trimming removed 6 bases from V and 0 bases from J, with 11 bases in between. The germline V gene has CDR1 SEHNR and CDR2 FQNEAQ (reference sequence). This CDR3 spans 15 amino acids.

What was sequenced was peripheral blood. This receptor was identified in a young man in a cohort sampled during active COVID-19. The rearrangement links TRBV7-9 to TRBJ1-4; no clear D gene. For the CDR3, the DNA is TGTGCCAGCAGTGGCGGACTTGCAACTAATGAAAAACTGTTTTTT. It yields the protein CASSGGLATNEKLFF. Combining the CDR3 with reference TRBV7-9 and TRBJ1-4 gives the whole variable domain DTGVSQNPRHKITKRGQNVTFRCDPISEHNRLYWYRQTLGQGPEFLTYFQNEAQLEKSRLLSDRFSAERPKGSFSTLEIQRTEQGDSAMYLCASSGGLATNEKLFFGSGTQLSVL.